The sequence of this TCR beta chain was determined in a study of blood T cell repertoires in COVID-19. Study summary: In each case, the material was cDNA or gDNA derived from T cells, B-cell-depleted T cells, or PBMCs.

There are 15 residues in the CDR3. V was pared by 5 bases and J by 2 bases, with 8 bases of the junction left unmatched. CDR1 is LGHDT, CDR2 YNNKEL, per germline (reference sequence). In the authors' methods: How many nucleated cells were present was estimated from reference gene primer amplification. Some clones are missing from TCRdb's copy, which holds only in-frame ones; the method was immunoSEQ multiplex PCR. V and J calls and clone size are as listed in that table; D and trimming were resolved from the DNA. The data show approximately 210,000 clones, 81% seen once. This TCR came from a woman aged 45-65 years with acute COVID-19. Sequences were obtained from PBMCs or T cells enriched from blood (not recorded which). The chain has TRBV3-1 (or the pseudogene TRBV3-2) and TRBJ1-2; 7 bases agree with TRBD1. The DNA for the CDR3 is TGTGCCAGCAGCACCGCCTCGACAGGGAACTATGGCTACACCTTC. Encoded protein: CASSTASTGNYGYTF.